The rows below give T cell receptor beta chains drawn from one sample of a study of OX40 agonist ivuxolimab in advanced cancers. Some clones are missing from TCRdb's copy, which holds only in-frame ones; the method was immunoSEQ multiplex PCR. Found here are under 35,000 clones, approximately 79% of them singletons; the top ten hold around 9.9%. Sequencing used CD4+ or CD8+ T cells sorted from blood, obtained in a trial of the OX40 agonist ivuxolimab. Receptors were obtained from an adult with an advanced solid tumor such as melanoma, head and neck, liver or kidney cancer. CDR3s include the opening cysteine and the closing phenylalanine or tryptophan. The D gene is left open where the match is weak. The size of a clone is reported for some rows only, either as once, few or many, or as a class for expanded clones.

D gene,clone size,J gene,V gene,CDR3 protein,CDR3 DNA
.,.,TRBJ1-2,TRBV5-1,CASSLQGEEGYTF,TGCGCCAGCAGCCTACAGGGAGAGGAGGGCTACACCTTC
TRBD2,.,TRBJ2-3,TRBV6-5,CASRVAGASTDTQYF,TGTGCCAGCAGGGTAGCGGGGGCTAGCACAGATACGCAGTATTTT
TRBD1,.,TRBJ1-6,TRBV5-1,CASSLVGPPGTGGSPLHF,TGCGCCAGCAGCTTGGTCGGTCCGCCCGGGACAGGGGGCTCACCCCTCCACTTT
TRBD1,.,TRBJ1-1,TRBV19,CASSLVTGGGGTEAFF,TGTGCCAGTAGTTTGGTTACAGGGGGGGGTGGCACTGAAGCTTTCTTT
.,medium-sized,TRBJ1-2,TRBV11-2,CASSSLYGYTF,TGTGCCAGCAGCTCCTTATATGGCTACACCTTC
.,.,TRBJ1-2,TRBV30,CARGTNYGYTF,TGTGCCAGAGGGACCAACTATGGCTACACCTTC
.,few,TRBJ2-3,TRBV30,CAWTSTGGAADTQYF,TGTGCCTGGACTTCTACAGGAGGCGCGGCAGATACGCAGTATTTT
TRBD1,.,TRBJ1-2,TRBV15,CATSRSGQGMVGYTF,TGTGCCACCAGCAGATCGGGACAGGGGATGGTGGGCTACACCTTC
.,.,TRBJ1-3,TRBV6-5,CASSSDRISGNTIYF,TGTGCCAGCAGCTCCGACAGGATCTCTGGAAACACCATATATTTT
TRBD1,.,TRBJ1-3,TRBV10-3,CAISDLLGTESGNTIYF,TGTGCCATCAGTGACCTCTTAGGGACAGAATCTGGAAACACCATATATTTT
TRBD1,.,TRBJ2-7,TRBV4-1,CASSRPGGWYEQYF,TGCGCCAGCAGCCGTCCAGGGGGCTGGTACGAGCAGTACTTC
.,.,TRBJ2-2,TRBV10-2,CATRATGELFF,TGCGCCACCCGGGCGACGGGGGAGCTGTTTTTT
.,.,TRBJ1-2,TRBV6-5,CASSPWDGYTF,TGTGCCAGCAGCCCCTGGGACGGCTACACCTTC
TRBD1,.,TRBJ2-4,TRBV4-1,CASSPRDRGAKNIQYF,TGCGCCAGCAGCCCCCGGGACAGGGGTGCCAAAAACATTCAGTACTTC
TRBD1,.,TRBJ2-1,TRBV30,CARQGYNEQFF,TGTGCCAGACAGGGTTACAATGAGCAGTTCTTC
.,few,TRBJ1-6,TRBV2,CASSAQLWGSYNSPLHF,TGTGCCAGCAGCGCCCAATTGTGGGGATCCTATAATTCACCCCTCCACTTT
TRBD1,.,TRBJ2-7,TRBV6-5,CASLGTARSYEQYF,TGTGCCAGTCTAGGGACAGCCCGCTCCTACGAGCAGTACTTC
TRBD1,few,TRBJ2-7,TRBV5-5,CASSLTNRGEQYF,TGTGCCAGCAGCTTAACCAACAGGGGCGAGCAGTACTTC
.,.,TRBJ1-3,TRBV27,CASSSRSSGNTIYF,TGTGCCAGCAGTTCCCGATCAAGTGGAAACACCATATATTTT
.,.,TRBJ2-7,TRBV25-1,CASGETGFYSYEQYF,TGTGCCAGCGGAGAGACAGGATTTTACTCCTACGAGCAGTACTTC
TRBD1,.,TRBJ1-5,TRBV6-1,CASSEELDRLNQPQHF,TGTGCCAGCAGTGAAGAGCTGGACAGGCTAAATCAGCCCCAGCATTTT
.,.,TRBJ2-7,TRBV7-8,CASSWGTSSYEQYF,TGTGCCAGCAGCTGGGGTACGAGCTCCTACGAGCAGTACTTC
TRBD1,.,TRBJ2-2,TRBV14,CASSHRRQGNTGELFF,TGTGCCAGCAGCCACAGGAGACAGGGGAACACCGGGGAGCTGTTTTTT
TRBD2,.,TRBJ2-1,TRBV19,CASSRGLAGSYNEQFF,TGTGCCAGTAGTAGGGGACTAGCGGGGTCCTACAATGAGCAGTTCTTC
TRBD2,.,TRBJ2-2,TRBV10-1,CASSPGLAGTGELFF,TGCGCCAGCAGCCCCGGACTAGCGGGCACCGGGGAGCTGTTTTTT